This TCR beta chain was recorded in a study of blood T cell repertoires in COVID-19. Study information: The study drew acute and convalescent COVID-19 samples from the United States, Italy and Spain.

Adults between roughly 18 and 95 years of age took part from 24 US areas. Researchers sorted participants into cohorts using their self-reported clinical history. Looked up from germline, CDR1 is MNHEY and CDR2 is SVGAGI. V dropped 8 bases and J dropped 4 bases, with 17 bases sitting between them. This CDR3 is 14 amino acids long. Method: immunoSEQ multiplex PCR; TCRdb's copy keeps in-frame clones and lacks some. This table has roughly 250,000 clones, around 90% appearing once. The sample comprised PBMCs or T cells enriched from blood (not recorded which). The source is a young woman with acute COVID-19. The genes are TRBV6-5 and TRBJ1-2; the D gene is possibly TRBD1 (6 bases). The CDR3 is CASESGGETYGYTF. CDR3 nucleotides: TGTGCCAGCGAGTCGGGGGGCGAGACCTATGGCTACACCTTC.